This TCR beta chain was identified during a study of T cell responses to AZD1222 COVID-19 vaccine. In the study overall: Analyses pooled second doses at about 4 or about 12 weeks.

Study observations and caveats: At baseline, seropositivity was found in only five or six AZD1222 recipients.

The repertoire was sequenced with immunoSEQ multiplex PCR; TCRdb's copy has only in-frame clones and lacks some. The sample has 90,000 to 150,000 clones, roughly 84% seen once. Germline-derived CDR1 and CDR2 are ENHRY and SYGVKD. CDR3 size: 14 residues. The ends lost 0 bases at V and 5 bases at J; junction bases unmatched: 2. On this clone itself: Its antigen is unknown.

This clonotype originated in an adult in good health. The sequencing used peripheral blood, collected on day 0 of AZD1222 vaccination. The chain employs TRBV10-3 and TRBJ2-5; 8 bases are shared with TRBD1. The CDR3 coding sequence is TGTGCCATCAGTGAGTCGACAGGGGTGGAGACCCAGTACTTC. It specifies CAISESTGVETQYF.